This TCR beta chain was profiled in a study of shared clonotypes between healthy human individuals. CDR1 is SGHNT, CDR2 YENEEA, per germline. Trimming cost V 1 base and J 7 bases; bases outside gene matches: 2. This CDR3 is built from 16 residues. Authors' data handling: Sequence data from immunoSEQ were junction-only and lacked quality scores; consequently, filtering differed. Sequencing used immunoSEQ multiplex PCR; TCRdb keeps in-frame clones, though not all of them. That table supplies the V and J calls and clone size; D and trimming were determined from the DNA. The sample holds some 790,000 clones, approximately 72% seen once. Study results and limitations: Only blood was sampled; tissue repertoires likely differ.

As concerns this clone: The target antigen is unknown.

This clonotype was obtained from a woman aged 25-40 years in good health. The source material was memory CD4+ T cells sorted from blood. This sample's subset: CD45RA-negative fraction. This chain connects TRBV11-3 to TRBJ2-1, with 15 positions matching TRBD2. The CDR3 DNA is TGTGCCAGCAGCTTAGGGACTAGCGGGAGGGGTAATGAGCAGTTCTTC. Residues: CASSLGTSGRGNEQFF.